One sample yielded the 5 T cell receptor beta chains listed below, sequenced in a study of blood T cell repertoires in COVID-19. Generated by immunoSEQ multiplex PCR, the TCRdb table keeps only in-frame clones and is missing some. The sample has roughly 340,000 clones, roughly nine tenths seen once; the top ten hold 0.9% to 1.1%. Sequences were obtained from PBMCs or T cells enriched from blood (not recorded which). These receptors were taken from a young man who had recovered from COVID-19.

This chain uses TRBV7-2 with TRBJ2-7; 9 bases agree with TRBD1. The CDR3 contains 16 residues. V shed 2 bases, J shed 4 bases, and the junction held 9 bases outside the gene matches. Looked up from germline, CDR1 is SGHTA and CDR2 is FQGNSA. The CDR3 bases are TGTGCCAGCAGCTTAAGTAGGTGGGGACAGGGTTACGAGCAGTACTTC. It encodes CASSLSRWGQGYEQYF.

V is TRBV24-1 and J is TRBJ2-3; no definite D call. The CDR3 covers 15 residues. With 5 bases removed from V and 5 bases from J, the gap between germline ends came to 16 bases. Germline V lookup: CDR1 KGHDR, CDR2 SFDVKD. The CDR3 region has the DNA TGTGCCACCAGTGGTCACGGAAAGGCGGAAGATACGCAGTATTTT. It encodes CATSGHGKAEDTQYF.

This sequence joins TRBV7-8 and TRBJ2-3, with 15 bases identical to TRBD2. The CDR3 has 17 amino acids. Germline trimming cut 3 bases from V and 0 bases from J; bases unmatched to any gene: 1. CDR1 SGHVS and CDR2 FQNEAQ come from the germline V gene. CDR3 in DNA: TGTGCCAGCAGCTTTGGGACTAGCGGGAGGAGCACAGATACGCAGTATTTT. It specifies CASSFGTSGRSTDTQYF.

This clone has just a few counts. The chain recombines TRBV6-4 with TRBJ2-1; maybe TRBD1 (6 bases). V was pared by 6 bases and J by 6 bases, with 15 bases between. The germline V gene has CDR1 MRHNA and CDR2 SNTAGT. The length of the CDR3 is 14 residues. CDR3 protein: CASRMGAGRNEQFF. In DNA, the CDR3 is TGTGCCAGCAGGATGGGGGCGGGTCGCAATGAGCAGTTCTTC.

This clone appeared a single time. V is TRBV28 and J is TRBJ2-3, with D maybe TRBD1 (6 bases). Germline V gene data show CDR1 as MDHEN and CDR2 as SYDVKM. Trimming shortened V by 5 bases and J by 0 bases, and 12 bases separated the two germline ends. This CDR3 has 15 residues. As DNA, the CDR3 is TGTGCCAGCAGTCCATTGACAGGTAGCACAGATACGCAGTATTTT. Protein product: CASSPLTGSTDTQYF.